The clone carrying this T cell receptor (beta chain) was detected ten times or more. This CDR3 spans 15 amino acids. Germline-derived CDR1 and CDR2 are LGHNA and YSLEER. V lost 6 bases to trimming and J lost 0 bases; unmatched junction nucleotides: 5. These data belong to a study of neurological immune-mediated disorders. As for the cDNA, it was generated by 5'RACE with 10-nucleotide random UMIs. Via MiXCR, TCRdb re-called the 5' RACE reads, giving one row per CDR3 protein. Altogether 53,000 or so distinct CDR3 sequences are present, 7.5% to 9.5% being singletons, with the ten largest covering 1.9%. Time point specified: longitudinal time-point 3.

This sequence originates from a woman in her thirties or forties in good health. Sequences were obtained from PBMCs. The J gene is TRBJ1-1, the V gene TRBV4-3; 9 bases line up with TRBD1. CDR3 amino acids: CASRQGQGLNTEAFF. The CDR3 coding sequence is TGCGCCAGCAGACAGGGACAGGGATTGAACACTGAAGCTTTCTTT.